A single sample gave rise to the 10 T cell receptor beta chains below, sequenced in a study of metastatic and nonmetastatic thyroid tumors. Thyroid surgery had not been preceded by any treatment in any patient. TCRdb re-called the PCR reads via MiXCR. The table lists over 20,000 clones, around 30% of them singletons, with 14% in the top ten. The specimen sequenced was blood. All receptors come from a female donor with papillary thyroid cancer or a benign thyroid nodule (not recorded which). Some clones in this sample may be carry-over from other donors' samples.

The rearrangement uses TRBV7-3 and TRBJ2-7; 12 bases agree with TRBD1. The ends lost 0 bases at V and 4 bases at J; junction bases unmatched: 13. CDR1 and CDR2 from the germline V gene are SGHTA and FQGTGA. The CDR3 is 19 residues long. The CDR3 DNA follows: TGTGCCAGCAGCTTAACAACGCGGTCGGGACAGGGGGCGAAGTACGAGCAGTACTTC. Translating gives CASSLTTRSGQGAKYEQYF.

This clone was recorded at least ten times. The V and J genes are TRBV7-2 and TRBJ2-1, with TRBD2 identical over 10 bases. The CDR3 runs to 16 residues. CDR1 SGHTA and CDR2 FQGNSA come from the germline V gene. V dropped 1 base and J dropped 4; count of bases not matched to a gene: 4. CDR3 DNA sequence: TGTGCCAGCAGCTTAGGGCCAGCGGGGGGGTACAATGAGCAGTTCTTC. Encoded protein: CASSLGPAGGYNEQFF.

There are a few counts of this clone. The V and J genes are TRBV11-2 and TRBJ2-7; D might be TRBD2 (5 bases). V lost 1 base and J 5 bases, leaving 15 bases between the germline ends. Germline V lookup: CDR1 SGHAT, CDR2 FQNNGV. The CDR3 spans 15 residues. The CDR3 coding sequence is TGTGCCAGCAGCTTAGGTGAGGGAGTAAGGAACGAGCAGTACTTC. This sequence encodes CASSLGEGVRNEQYF. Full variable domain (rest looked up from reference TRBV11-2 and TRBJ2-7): EAGVAQSPRYKIIEKRQSVAFWCNPISGHATLYWYQQILGQGPKLLIQFQNNGVVDDSQLPKDRFSAERLKGVDSTLKIQPAKLEDSAVYLCASSLGEGVRNEQYFGPGTRLTVT.

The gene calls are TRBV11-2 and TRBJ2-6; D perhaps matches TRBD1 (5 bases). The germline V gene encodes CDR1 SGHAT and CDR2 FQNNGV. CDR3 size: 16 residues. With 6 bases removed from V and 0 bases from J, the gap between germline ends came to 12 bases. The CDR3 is CASRAPGNSGANVLTF. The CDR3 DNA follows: TGTGCCAGCAGAGCACCAGGGAACTCTGGGGCCAACGTCCTGACTTTC.

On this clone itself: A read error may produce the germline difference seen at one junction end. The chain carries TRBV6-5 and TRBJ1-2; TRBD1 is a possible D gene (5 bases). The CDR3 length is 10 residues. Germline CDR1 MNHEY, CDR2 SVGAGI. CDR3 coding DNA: TGTGCCAGCAGTAACCGGGGGGGGGACTTC. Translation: CASSNRGGDF.

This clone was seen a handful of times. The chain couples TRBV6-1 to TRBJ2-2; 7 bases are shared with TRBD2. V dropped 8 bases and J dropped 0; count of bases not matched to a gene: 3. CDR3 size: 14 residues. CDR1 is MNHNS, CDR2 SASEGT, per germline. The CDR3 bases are TGTGCCAGCGGCCGGGGGGCGAACACCGGGGAGCTGTTTTTT. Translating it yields CASGRGANTGELFF.

The CDR3 is CSAHPGLDYNEQFF. The CDR3 nucleotides are TGCAGTGCTCACCCGGGACTGGACTACAATGAGCAGTTCTTC. The chain carries TRBV20-1 and TRBJ2-1; possibly TRBD2 for D (6 bases). Germline-derived CDR1 and CDR2 are DFQATT and SNEGSKA (reference sequence). This CDR3 region has 14 residues. The germline V and J ends were trimmed by 5 bases and 3 bases, with 14 bases remaining between them.

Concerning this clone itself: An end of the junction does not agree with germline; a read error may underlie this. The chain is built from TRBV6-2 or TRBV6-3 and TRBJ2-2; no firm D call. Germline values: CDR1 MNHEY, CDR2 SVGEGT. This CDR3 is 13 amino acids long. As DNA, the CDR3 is TGTGTCAGCAGCTATGGTGGCACCGGGGAGCTGTTTTTT. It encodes CVSSYGGTGELFF.

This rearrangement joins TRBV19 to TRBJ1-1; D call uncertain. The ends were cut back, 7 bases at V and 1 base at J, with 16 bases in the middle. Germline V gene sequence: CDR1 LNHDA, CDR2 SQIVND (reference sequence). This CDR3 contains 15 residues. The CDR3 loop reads CASTVREGWNTEAFF. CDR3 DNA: TGTGCCAGTACCGTGAGGGAGGGATGGAACACTGAAGCTTTCTTT.

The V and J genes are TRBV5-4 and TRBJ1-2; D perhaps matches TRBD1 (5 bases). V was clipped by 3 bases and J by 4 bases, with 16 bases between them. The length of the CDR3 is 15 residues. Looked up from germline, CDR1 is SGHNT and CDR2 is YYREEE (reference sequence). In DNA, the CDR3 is TGTGCCAGCAGCTCACGCGGGGGTCACGTCTATGGCTACACCTTC. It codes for CASSSRGGHVYGYTF.